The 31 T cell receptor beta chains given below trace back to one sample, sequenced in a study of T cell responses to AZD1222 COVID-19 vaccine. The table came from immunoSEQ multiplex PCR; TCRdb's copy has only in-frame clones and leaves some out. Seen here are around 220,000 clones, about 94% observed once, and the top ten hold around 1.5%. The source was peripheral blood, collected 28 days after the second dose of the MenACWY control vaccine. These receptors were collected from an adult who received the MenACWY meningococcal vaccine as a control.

The CDR3 nucleotides read TGTGCCAGCAGCCCACAGACTAGCACCTCCTACGAGCAGTACTTC. Translating it yields CASSPQTSTSYEQYF. The V gene is TRBV7-2, the J gene TRBJ2-7; TRBD2 matches 7 bases. The CDR3 has 15 residues. Trimming at V came to 5 bases and at J to 0 bases, leaving 7 bases not matched to a gene. Germline CDR1 SGHTA, CDR2 FQGNSA.

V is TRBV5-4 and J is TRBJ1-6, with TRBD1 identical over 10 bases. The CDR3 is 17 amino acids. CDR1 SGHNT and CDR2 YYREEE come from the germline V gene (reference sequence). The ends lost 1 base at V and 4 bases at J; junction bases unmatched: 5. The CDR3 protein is CASSLKGQGLYNSPLHF. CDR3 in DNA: TGTGCCAGCAGCTTGAAGGGACAGGGGTTATATAATTCACCCCTCCACTTT.

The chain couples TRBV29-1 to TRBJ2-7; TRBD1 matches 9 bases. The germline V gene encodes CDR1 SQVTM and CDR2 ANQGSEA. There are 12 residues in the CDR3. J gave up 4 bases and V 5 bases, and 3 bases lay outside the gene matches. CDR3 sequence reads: CSVQQGAYEQYF. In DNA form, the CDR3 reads TGCAGCGTTCAACAGGGGGCGTACGAGCAGTACTTC.

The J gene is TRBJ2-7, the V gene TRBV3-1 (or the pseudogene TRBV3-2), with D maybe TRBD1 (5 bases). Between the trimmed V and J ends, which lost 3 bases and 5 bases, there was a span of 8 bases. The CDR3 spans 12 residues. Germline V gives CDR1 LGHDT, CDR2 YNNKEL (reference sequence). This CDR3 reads CASSHRDHEQYF. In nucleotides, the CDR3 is TGTGCCAGCAGCCACAGGGATCACGAGCAGTACTTC.

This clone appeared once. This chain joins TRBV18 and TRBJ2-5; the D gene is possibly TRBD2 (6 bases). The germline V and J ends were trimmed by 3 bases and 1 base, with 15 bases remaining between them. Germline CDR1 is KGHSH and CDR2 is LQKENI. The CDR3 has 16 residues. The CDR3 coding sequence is TGTGCCAGCTCACCTGGAGGGACCTCCCGCCAAGAGACCCAGTACTTC. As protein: CASSPGGTSRQETQYF.

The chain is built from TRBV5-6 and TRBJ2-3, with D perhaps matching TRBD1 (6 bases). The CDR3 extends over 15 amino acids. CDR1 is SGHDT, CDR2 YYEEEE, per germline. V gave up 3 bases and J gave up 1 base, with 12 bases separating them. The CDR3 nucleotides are TGTGCCAGCAGCTACCGGGACACACGCACAGATACGCAGTATTTT. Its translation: CASSYRDTRTDTQYF.

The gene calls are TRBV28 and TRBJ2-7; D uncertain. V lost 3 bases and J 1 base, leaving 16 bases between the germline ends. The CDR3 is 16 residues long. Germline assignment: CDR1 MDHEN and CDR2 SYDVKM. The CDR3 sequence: CASSFDLVGLSYEQYF. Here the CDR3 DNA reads TGTGCCAGCAGTTTCGATCTAGTCGGATTATCCTACGAGCAGTACTTC.

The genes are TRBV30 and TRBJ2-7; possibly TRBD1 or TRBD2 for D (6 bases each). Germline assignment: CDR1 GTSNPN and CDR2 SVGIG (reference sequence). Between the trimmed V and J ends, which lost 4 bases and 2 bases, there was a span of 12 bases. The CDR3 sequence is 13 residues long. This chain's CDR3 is CAWTVGGTYEQYF. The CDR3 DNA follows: TGTGCCTGGACGGTCGGGGGCACCTACGAGCAGTACTTC.

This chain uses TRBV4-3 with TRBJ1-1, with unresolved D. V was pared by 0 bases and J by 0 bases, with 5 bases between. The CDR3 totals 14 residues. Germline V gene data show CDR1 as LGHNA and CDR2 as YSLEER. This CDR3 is CASSQERLNTEAFF. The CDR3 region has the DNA TGCGCCAGCAGCCAAGAAAGACTGAACACTGAAGCTTTCTTT.

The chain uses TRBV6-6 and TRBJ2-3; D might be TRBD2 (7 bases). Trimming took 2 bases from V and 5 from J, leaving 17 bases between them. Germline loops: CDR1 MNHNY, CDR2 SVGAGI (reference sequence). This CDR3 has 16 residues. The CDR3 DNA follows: TGTGCCAGCAGTTACATAACGGGGGGCCCCGTAGATACGCAGTATTTT. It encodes CASSYITGGPVDTQYF.

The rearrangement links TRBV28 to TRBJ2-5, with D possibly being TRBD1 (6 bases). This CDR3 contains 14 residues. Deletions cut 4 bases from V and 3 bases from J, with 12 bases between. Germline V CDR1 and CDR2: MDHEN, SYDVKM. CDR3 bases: TGTGCCAGCAGTTCCCCGGGACAAGAAGAGACCCAGTACTTC. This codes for CASSSPGQEETQYF.

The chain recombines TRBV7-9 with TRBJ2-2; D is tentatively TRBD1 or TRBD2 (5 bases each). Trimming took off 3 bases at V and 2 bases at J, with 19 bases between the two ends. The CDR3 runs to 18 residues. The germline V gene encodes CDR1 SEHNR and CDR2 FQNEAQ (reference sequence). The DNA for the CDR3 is TGTGCCAGCAGCTTCTTCCAGGGTGGGGACCTTAACACCGGGGAGCTGTTTTTT. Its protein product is CASSFFQGGDLNTGELFF.

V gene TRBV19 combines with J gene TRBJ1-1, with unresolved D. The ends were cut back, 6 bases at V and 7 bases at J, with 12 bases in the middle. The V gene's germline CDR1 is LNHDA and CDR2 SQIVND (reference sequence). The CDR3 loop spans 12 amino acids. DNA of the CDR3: TGTGCCAGTAGGAAACCCTCGGGTGAAGCTTTCTTT. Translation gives CASRKPSGEAFF.

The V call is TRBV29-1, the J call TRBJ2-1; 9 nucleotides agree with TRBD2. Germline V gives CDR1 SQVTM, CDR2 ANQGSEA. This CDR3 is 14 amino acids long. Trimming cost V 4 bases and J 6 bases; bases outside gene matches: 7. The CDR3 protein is CSVVWLAGLNEQFF. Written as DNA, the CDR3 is TGCAGCGTTGTGTGGCTAGCGGGACTCAATGAGCAGTTCTTC.

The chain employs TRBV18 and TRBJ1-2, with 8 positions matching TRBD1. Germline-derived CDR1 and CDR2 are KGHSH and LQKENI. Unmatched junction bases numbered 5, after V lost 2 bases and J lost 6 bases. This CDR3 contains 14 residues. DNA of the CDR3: TGTGCCAGCTCACCAACAGGGGGTTCTGATGGCTACACCTTC. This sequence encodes CASSPTGGSDGYTF.

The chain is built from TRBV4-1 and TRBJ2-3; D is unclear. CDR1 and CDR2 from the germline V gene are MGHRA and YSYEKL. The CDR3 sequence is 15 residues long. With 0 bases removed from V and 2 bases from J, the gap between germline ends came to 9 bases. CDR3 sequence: CASSQDGGYTDTQYF. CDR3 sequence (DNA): TGCGCCAGCAGCCAAGATGGCGGATACACAGATACGCAGTATTTT.

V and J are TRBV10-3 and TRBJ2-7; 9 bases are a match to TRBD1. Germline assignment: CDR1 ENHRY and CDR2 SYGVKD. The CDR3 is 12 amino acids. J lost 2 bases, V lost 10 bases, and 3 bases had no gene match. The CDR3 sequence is CATGQGPYEQYF. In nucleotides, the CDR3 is TGTGCCACGGGACAGGGTCCCTACGAGCAGTACTTC.

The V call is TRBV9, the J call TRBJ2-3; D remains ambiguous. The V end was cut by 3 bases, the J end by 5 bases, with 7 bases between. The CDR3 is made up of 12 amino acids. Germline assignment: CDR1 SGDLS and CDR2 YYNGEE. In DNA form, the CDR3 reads TGTGCCAGCAGCGCCTACGGAGATACGCAGTATTTT. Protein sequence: CASSAYGDTQYF.

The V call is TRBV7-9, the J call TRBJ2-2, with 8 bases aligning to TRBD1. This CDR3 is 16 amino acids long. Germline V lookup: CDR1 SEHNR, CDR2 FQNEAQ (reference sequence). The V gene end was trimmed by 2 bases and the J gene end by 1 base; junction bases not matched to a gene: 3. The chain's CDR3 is CASSLIGQGNTGELFF. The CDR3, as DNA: TGTGCCAGCAGCTTAATTGGACAGGGGAACACCGGGGAGCTGTTTTTT.

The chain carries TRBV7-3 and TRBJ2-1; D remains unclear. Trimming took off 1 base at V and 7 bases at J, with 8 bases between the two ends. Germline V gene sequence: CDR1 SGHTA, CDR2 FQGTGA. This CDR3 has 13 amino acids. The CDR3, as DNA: TGTGCCAGCAGCTTAATCTTAGGGAATGAGCAGTTCTTC. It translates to CASSLILGNEQFF.

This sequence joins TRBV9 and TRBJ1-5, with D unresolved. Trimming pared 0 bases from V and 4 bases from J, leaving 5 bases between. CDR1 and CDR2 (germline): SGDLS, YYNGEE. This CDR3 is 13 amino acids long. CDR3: CASSVESNQPQHF. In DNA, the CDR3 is TGTGCCAGCAGCGTAGAGTCGAATCAGCCCCAGCATTTT.

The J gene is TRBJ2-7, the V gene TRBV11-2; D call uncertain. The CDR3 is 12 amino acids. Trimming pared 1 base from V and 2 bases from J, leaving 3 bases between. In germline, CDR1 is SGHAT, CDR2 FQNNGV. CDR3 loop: CASSLVPYEQYF. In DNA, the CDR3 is TGTGCCAGCAGCTTAGTTCCCTACGAGCAGTACTTC.

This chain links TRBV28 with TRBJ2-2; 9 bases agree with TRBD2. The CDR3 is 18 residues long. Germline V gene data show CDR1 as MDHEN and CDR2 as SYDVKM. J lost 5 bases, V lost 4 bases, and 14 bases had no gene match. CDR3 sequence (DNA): TGTGCCAGCAGTTCGCCTATAAATAGCGGGAGTGATACCGGGGAGCTGTTTTTT. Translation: CASSSPINSGSDTGELFF.

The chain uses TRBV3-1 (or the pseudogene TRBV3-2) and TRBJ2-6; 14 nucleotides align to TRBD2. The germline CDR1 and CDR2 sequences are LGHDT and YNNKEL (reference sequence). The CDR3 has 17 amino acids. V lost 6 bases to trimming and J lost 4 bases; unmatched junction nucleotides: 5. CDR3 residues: CASRGLAGETGANVLTF. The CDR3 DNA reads TGTGCCAGCAGGGGACTAGCGGGAGAGACAGGGGCCAACGTCCTGACTTTC.

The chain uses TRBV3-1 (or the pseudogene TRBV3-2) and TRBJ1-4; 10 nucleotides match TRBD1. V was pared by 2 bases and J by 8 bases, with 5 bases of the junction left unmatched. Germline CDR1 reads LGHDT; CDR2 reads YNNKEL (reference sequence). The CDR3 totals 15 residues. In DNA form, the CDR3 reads TGTGCCAGCAGCCAAACGACAGGGGGCGGGGAAAAACTGTTTTTT. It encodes CASSQTTGGGEKLFF.

The CDR3: CSVVLSGTGGYEQYF. CDR3 DNA sequence: TGCAGCGTTGTCCTCTCCGGGACAGGGGGCTACGAGCAGTACTTC. The chain carries TRBV29-1 and TRBJ2-7; 11 positions agree with TRBD1. The V and J ends lost 4 bases and 3 bases, in that order; junction bases with no gene match: 8. This CDR3 contains 15 residues. The V gene's germline CDR1 is SQVTM and CDR2 ANQGSEA.

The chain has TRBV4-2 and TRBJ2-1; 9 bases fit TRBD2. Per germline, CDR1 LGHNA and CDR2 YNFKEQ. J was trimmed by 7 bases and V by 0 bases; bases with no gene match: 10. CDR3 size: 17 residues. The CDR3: CASSQDLGTSMGNEQFF. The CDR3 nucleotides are TGTGCCAGCAGCCAAGATCTAGGGACTAGCATGGGGAATGAGCAGTTCTTC.

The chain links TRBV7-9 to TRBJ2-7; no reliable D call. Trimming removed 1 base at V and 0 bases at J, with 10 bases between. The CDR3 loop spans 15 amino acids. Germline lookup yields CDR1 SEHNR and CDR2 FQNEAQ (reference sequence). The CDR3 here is CASSLGGPTSYEQYF. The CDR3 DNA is TGTGCCAGCAGCTTAGGAGGTCCCACCTCCTACGAGCAGTACTTC.

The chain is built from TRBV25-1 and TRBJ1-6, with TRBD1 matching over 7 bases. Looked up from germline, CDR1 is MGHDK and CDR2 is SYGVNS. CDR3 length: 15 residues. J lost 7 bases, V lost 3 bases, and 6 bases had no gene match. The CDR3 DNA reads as TGTGCCAGCAGTGAGCGCGGGACAGCGAATTCACCCCTCCACTTT. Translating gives CASSERGTANSPLHF.

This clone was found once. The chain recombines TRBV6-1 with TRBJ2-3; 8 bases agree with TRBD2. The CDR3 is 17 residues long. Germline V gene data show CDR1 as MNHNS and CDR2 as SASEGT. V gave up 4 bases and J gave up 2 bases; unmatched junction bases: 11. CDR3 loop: CASSATGLAVYTDTQYF. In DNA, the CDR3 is TGTGCCAGCAGTGCAACTGGACTAGCAGTGTACACAGATACGCAGTATTTT.

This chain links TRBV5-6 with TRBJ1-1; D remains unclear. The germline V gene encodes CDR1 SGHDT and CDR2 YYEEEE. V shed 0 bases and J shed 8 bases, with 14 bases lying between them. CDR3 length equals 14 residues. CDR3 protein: CASSLGGRYSEAFF. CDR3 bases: TGTGCCAGCAGCTTGGGAGGCCGCTATAGCGAAGCTTTCTTT.